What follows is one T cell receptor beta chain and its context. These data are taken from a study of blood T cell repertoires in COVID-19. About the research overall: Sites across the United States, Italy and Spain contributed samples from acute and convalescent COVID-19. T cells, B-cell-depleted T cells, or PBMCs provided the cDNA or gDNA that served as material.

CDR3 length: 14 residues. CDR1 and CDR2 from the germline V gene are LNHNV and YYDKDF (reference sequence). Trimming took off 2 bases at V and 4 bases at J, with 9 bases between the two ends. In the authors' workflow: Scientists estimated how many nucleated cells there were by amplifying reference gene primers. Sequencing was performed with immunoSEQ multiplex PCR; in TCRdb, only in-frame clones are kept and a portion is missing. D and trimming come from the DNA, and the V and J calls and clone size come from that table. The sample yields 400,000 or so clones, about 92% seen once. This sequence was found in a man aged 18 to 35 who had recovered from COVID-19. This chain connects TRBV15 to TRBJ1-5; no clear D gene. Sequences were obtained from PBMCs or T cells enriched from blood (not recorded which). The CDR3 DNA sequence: TGTGCCACCAGCAGACCGCCCGGTAATCAGCCCCAGCATTTT. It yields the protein CATSRPPGNQPQHF.